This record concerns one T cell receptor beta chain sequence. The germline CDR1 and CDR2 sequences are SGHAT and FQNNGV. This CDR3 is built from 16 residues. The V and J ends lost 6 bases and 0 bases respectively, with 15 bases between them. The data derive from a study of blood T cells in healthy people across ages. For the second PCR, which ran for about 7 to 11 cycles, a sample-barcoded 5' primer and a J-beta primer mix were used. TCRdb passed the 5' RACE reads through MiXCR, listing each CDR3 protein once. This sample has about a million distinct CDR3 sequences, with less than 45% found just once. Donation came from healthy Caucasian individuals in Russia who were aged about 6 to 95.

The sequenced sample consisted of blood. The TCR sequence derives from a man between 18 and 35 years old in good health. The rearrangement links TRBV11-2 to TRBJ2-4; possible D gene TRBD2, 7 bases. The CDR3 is CASRSEGGLAKNIQYF. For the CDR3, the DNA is TGTGCCAGCAGATCAGAGGGGGGGCTAGCCAAAAACATTCAGTACTTC. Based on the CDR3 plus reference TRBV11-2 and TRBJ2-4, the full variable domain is EAGVAQSPRYKIIEKRQSVAFWCNPISGHATLYWYQQILGQGPKLLIQFQNNGVVDDSQLPKDRFSAERLKGVDSTLKIQPAKLEDSAVYLCASRSEGGLAKNIQYFGAGTRLSVL.